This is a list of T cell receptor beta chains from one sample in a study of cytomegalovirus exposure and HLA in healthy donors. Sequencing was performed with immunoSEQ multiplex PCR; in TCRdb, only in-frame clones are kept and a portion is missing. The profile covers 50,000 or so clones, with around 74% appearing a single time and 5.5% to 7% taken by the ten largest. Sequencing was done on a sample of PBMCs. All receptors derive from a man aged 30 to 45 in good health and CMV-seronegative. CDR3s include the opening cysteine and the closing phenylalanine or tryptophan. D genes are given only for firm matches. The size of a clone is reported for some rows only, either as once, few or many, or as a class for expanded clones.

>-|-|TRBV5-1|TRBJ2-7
CASSLSRGSYEQYF
TGCGCCAGCAGCTTGAGCAGGGGAAGCTACGAGCAGTACTTC
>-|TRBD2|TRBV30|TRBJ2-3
CAWRALWTSATTDTQYF
TGTGCCTGGAGGGCCCTCTGGACTAGCGCGACCACAGATACGCAGTATTTT
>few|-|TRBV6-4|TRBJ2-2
CASSDFLDRGELFF
TGTGCCAGCAGTGACTTTCTAGACAGGGGGGAGCTGTTTTTT
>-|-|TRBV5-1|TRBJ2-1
CASSLIVEAEQFF
TGCGCCAGCAGCTTGATAGTAGAGGCGGAGCAGTTCTTC
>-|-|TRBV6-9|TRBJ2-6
CASSYSRSPTNVLTF
TGTGCCAGCAGTTATTCCAGGTCTCCCACCAACGTCCTGACTTTC
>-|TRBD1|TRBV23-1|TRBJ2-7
CASSQSGQNAYEQYF
TGCGCCAGCAGTCAATCGGGACAGAATGCCTACGAGCAGTACTTC
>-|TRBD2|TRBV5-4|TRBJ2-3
CASRQGLAADTDTQYF
TGTGCCAGCAGGCAAGGACTAGCGGCGGACACAGATACGCAGTATTTT
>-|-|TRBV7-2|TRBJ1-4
CASSLSGGEKLFF
TGTGCCAGCAGCTTATCTGGGGGCGAAAAACTGTTTTTT
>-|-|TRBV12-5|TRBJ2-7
CASGLGGPQYF
TGTGCTAGTGGCCTCGGAGGGCCGCAGTACTTC
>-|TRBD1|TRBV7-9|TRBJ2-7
CASSPPGQGANEQYF
TGTGCCAGCAGCCCCCCGGGACAGGGGGCCAACGAGCAGTACTTC
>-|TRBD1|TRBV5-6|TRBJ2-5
CASSVPGQQETQYF
TGTGCCAGCAGCGTCCCGGGACAGCAAGAGACCCAGTACTTC
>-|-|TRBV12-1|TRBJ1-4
CASSFRKGQGAKEKLFF
TGTGCCAGCAGCTTTAGGAAAGGGCAGGGGGCAAAGGAAAAACTGTTTTTT
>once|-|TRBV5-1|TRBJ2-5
CASSLGLLQETQYF
TGCGCCAGCAGCTTGGGTCTACTTCAAGAGACCCAGTACTTC
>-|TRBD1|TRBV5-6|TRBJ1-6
CASSLGQGRGSPLHF
TGTGCCAGCAGCTTGGGACAGGGACGGGGATCACCCCTCCACTTT
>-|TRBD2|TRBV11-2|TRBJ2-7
CASSLDPGLAGRYEQYF
TGTGCCAGCAGCTTAGATCCAGGGCTAGCGGGAAGATACGAGCAGTACTTC
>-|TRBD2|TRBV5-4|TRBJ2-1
CASSGGGYNEQFF
TGTGCCAGCAGCGGCGGGGGGTACAATGAGCAGTTCTTC
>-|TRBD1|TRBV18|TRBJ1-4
CASSPGGQGNEKLFF
TGTGCCAGCTCACCAGGGGGACAGGGAAATGAAAAACTGTTTTTT
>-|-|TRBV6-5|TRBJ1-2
CASSYSTGGGSDGYTF
TGTGCCAGCAGTTACTCGACTGGGGGAGGATCGGATGGCTACACCTTC
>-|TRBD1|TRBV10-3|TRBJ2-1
CAISDSRDRGPSYNEQFF
TGTGCCATCAGTGACAGCCGGGACAGGGGTCCCTCCTACAATGAGCAGTTCTTC
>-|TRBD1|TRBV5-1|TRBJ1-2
CASSPEGGGQGGLTF
TGCGCCAGCAGCCCGGAAGGCGGTGGACAGGGAGGGCTAACCTTC
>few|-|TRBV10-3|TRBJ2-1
CAISPTENEQFF
TGTGCCATCAGCCCGACAGAAAATGAGCAGTTCTTC
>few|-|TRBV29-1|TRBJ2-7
CSAGSYEQYF
TGCAGCGCGGGCTCCTACGAGCAGTACTTC
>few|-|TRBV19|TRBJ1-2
CASSPIQGRYGYTF
TGTGCCAGTAGTCCGATACAGGGACGTTATGGCTACACCTTC
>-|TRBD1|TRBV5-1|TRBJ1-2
CASSSGQGAIGYTF
TGCGCCAGCAGCTCGGGACAGGGGGCAATAGGCTACACCTTC
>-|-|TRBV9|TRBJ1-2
CASSVALTSNYGYTF
TGTGCCAGCAGCGTAGCCCTGACATCTAACTATGGCTACACCTTC
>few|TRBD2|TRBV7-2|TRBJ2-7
CASSWNLAGGPYEQYF
TGTGCCAGCAGCTGGAATCTAGCGGGAGGGCCCTACGAGCAGTACTTC
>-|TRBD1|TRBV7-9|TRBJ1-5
CASSPGGNQPQHF
TGTGCCAGCAGCCCAGGGGGGAATCAGCCCCAGCATTTT
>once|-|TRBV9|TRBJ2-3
CASSVGQTSTDTQYF
TGTGCCAGCAGCGTGGGGCAGACTAGCACAGATACGCAGTATTTT
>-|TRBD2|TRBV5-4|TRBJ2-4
CASSSGTSGRGSIQYF
TGTGCCAGCAGCAGTGGGACTAGCGGGAGAGGTAGCATTCAGTACTTC
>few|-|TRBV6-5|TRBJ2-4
CASSYSGRNIQYF
TGTGCCAGCAGTTACTCCGGGAGAAACATTCAGTACTTC
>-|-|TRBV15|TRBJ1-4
CATSRPGQGRKKLFF
TGTGCCACCAGCAGACCCGGCCAGGGTCGTAAAAAACTGTTTTTT
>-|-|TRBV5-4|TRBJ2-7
CASSLGGSYYEQYF
TGTGCCAGCAGCTTGGGAGGCAGTTACTACGAGCAGTACTTC
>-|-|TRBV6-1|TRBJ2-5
CASSEWSSQETQYF
TGTGCCAGCAGTGAATGGTCCAGCCAAGAGACCCAGTACTTC
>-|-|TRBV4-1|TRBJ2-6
CASSQGGPGDSGANVLTF
TGCGCCAGCAGCCAAGGTGGGCCAGGGGATAGTGGGGCCAACGTCCTGACTTTC
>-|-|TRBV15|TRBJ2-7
CATSRDRLGYEQYF
TGTGCCACCAGCAGAGATCGACTGGGTTACGAGCAGTACTTC
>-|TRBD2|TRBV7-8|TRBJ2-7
CASSLGPQGLGTYEQYF
TGTGCCAGCAGCTTAGGCCCCCAGGGACTAGGGACCTACGAGCAGTACTTC
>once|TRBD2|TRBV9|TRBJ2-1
CASSQFRGTRLYNEQFF
TGTGCCAGCAGCCAATTTCGCGGGACTAGACTATACAATGAGCAGTTCTTC
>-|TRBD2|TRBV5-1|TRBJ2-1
CASSLGTSGYNEQFF
TGCGCCAGCAGCTTGGGGACTAGCGGATACAATGAGCAGTTCTTC